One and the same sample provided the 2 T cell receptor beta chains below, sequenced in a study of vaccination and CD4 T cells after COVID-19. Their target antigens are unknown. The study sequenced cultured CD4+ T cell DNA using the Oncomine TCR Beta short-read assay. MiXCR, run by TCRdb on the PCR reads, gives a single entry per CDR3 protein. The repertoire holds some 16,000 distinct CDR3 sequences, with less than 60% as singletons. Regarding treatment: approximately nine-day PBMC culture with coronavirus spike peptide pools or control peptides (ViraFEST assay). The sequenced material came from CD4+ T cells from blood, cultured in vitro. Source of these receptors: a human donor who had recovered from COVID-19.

The CDR3 spells CASSLYSGGPYNEQFF. The CDR3 coding sequence is TGTGCCAGCAGCCTTTATAGCGGGGGGCCGTACAATGAGCAGTTCTTC. This rearrangement joins TRBV7-3 to TRBJ2-1, with 10 bases matching TRBD2. This CDR3 has 16 residues. CDR1 is SGHTA, CDR2 FQGTGA, per germline. J gave up 4 bases and V 5 bases, and 8 bases lay outside the gene matches.

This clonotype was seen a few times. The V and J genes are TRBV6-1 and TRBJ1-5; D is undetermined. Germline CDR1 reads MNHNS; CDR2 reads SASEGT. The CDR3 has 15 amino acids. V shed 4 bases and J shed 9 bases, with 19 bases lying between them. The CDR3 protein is CASSAPVGAIAPQHF. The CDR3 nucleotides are TGTGCCAGCAGTGCCCCAGTGGGTGCGATTGCGCCCCAGCATTTT.